One sample yielded the 5 T cell receptor beta chains listed below, sequenced in a study of immune cell composition in non-small cell lung cancer. Assay used: immunoSEQ multiplex PCR; TCRdb lists only in-frame clones, some missing. The repertoire holds 15,000 or so clones, with 77% as singletons. Normal lung sampling was at least 3 cm from the tumour, as distant as possible. The sample also formed part of further work on CD4 T cells in lung cancer.

Sequenced: non-adjacent lung tissue. Receptors were obtained from a human donor with non-small cell lung cancer.

The chain links TRBV6-5 to TRBJ2-7; either TRBD1 or TRBD2 may fit D (5 bases each). V was shortened by 6 bases and J by 3 bases, with 15 bases between the two germline ends. CDR1 MNHEY and CDR2 SVGAGI come from the germline V gene. The CDR3 contains 14 residues. CDR3 region: CASSRNRDGYEQYF. The CDR3 nucleotides are TGTGCCAGCAGCAGAAACCGGGACGGCTACGAGCAGTACTTC.

The J gene is TRBJ1-1, the V gene TRBV14, with unresolved D. There are 15 residues in the CDR3. Trimming removed 0 bases from V and 0 bases from J, with 8 bases in between. Germline assignment: CDR1 SGHDN and CDR2 FVKESK. CDR3 coding DNA: TGTGCCAGCAGCCAAGATTGGCAGATGAACACTGAAGCTTTCTTT. Translated, it gives CASSQDWQMNTEAFF.

V and J are TRBV7-8 and TRBJ1-2; D is uncertain. Germline V gene lookup returns CDR1 SGHVS and CDR2 FQNEAQ. The CDR3 has 15 amino acids. The V end lost 5 bases, the J end lost 4 bases, and 17 bases lay between the germline ends. CDR3 sequence (DNA): TGTGCCAGCAGCCCCTCAGACTCACCGACCTATGGCTACACCTTC. It is translated as CASSPSDSPTYGYTF. The whole variable domain, filled in from reference TRBV7-8 and TRBJ1-2, reads GAGVSQSPRYKVAKRGQDVALRCDPISGHVSLFWYQQALGQGPEFLTYFQNEAQLDKSGLPSDRFFAERPEGSVSTLKIQRTQQEDSAVYLCASSPSDSPTYGYTFGSGTRLTVV.

Only one count was recorded for this clone. The chain carries TRBV11-3 and TRBJ2-3, with D perhaps TRBD1 (5 bases). The length of the CDR3 is 13 residues. V gave up 4 bases and J gave up 3 bases, with 8 bases separating them. CDR1 and CDR2 from the germline V gene are SGHNT and YENEEA. Here the CDR3 reads CASSSRQTDTQYF. The CDR3 bases are TGTGCCAGCAGCTCCCGACAGACAGATACGCAGTATTTT.

This clone was seen once. The chain carries TRBV7-2 and TRBJ2-3, with TRBD2 identical over 7 bases. The CDR3 extends over 17 amino acids. The V gene's germline CDR1 is SGHTA and CDR2 FQGNSA. The trim removed 5 bases at V and 2 bases at J, leaving 13 bases unmatched. Written as DNA, the CDR3 is TGTGCCAGCAGCGGCTTAGGGCGGGGGTCCTTCACAGATACGCAGTATTTT. It yields the protein CASSGLGRGSFTDTQYF.